These 13 T cell receptor beta chains were sequenced from one sample in a study of T-cell reconstitution after alpha-beta-depleted transplantation in children. This sample's TCRbeta library carried unique molecular identifier barcodes. TCRdb re-analysed the PCR reads in MiXCR, keeping a single row per CDR3 protein. The table lists approximately 490,000 distinct CDR3 sequences, 10% to 13% of them singletons, with around 2% in the top ten. The sample was PBMCs, taken before TCRalphabeta/CD19-depleted stem cell transplant. The receptor set was obtained from a child aged 2-9 years with inherited bone marrow failure, due to receive a stem cell transplant.

Many counts were recorded for this clonotype. CDR3 sequence: CASSIAETNTGELFF. The CDR3 nucleotides read TGTGCCAGCAGCATAGCGGAAACAAACACCGGGGAGCTGTTTTTT. The V call is TRBV6-5, the J call TRBJ2-2, with D perhaps TRBD2 (6 bases). Germline V gives CDR1 MNHEY, CDR2 SVGAGI. This CDR3 comprises 15 residues. V lost 6 bases, J lost 2 bases, and 13 bases lay in between.

In its sample, this clonotype was seen many times. The rearrangement joins TRBV12-3 or TRBV12-4 to TRBJ2-3; possibly TRBD1 or TRBD2 for D (6 bases each). The CDR3 length is 12 residues. The V and J ends lost 8 bases and 2 bases respectively, with 8 bases between them. CDR3 in amino acids: CASGGLTDTQYF. DNA for the CDR3: TGTGCCAGCGGGGGGCTCACAGATACGCAGTATTTT.

CDR3 nucleotide sequence: TGTGCCAGCAGCCAAGCAGGGCCGAGCTCCTACGAGCAGTACTTC. The encoded protein is CASSQAGPSSYEQYF. This chain uses TRBV3-1 with TRBJ2-7; a weak D match, TRBD1 (5 bases). The CDR3 has 15 residues. CDR1 is LGHDT and CDR2 is YNNKEL in the germline V gene (reference sequence). V gave up 1 base and J gave up 0 bases, with 10 bases separating them.

This clonotype was observed at least ten times. V is TRBV6-2 or TRBV6-3 and J is TRBJ2-2, with 11 bases matching TRBD2. Germline CDR1 MNHEY, CDR2 SVGEGT. The junction had 16 bases not matched to a gene; V was cut back by 6 bases and J by 7 bases. This CDR3 has 18 residues. The CDR3 region is CASSRRSGRAVGIGELFF. CDR3 nucleotide sequence: TGTGCCAGCAGCAGACGTAGCGGGAGGGCCGTCGGTATCGGGGAGCTGTTTTTT.

The rearrangement uses TRBV27 and TRBJ2-7; tentative D call: TRBD1 (5 bases). Germline V gives CDR1 MNHEY, CDR2 SMNVEV (reference sequence). V was cut by 5 bases and J by 0 bases, with 14 bases left in between. CDR3 length: 15 residues. The CDR3 sequence is CASSRSLDTSYEQYF. The DNA of the CDR3 is TGTGCCAGCAGTCGAAGCCTGGACACCTCCTACGAGCAGTACTTC.

This clonotype came up many times. This chain joins TRBV7-2 and TRBJ2-1; TRBD2 might be the D (6 bases). CDR3 length: 15 amino acids. V was shortened by 1 base and J by 10 bases, with 17 bases between the two germline ends. The V gene's germline CDR1 is SGHTA and CDR2 FQGNSA. Here the CDR3 reads CASSLDGAGAGEQFF. The CDR3 DNA reads as TGTGCCAGCAGCTTAGATGGGGCCGGGGCGGGGGAGCAGTTCTTC.

This clonotype has at least ten counts. The CDR3 region has the DNA TGCAGCGTTGAGTGGGACGGACGCTACACCTTC. Translated: CSVEWDGRYTF. This chain connects TRBV29-1 to TRBJ1-2, with D possibly matching TRBD1 (5 bases). Trimming stripped 3 bases from V and 9 bases from J, with 11 bases between. The CDR3 spans 11 residues. Germline CDR1 and CDR2: SQVTM and ANQGSEA.

The chain recombines TRBV15 with TRBJ2-1; D is unresolved. CDR1 is LNHNV and CDR2 is YYDKDF in the germline V gene (reference sequence). CDR3 length: 15 residues. With 0 bases removed from V and 1 base from J, the gap between germline ends came to 7 bases. The CDR3 loop reads CATSRDWGSYNEQFF. DNA for the CDR3: TGTGCCACCAGCAGAGATTGGGGATCCTACAATGAGCAGTTCTTC.

Ten or more counts support this clonotype. CDR3 DNA: TGTGCCAGCAGCCCCCCAAGGGTAGGCACTGAAGCTTTCTTT. Protein sequence: CASSPPRVGTEAFF. The V call is TRBV7-9, the J call TRBJ1-1; D is unclear. V shed 5 bases and J shed 4 bases, with 14 bases lying between them. The CDR3 consists of 14 residues. The germline CDR1 and CDR2 sequences are SEHNR and FQNEAQ (reference sequence).

This clonotype was observed at least ten times. The rearrangement links TRBV20-1 to TRBJ2-1, with D possibly matching TRBD1 (5 bases). Per germline, CDR1 DFQATT and CDR2 SNEGSKA (reference sequence). The CDR3 consists of 14 residues. With 3 bases removed from V and 5 bases from J, the gap between germline ends came to 14 bases. The CDR3 spells CSASPSGADNEQFF. CDR3 DNA sequence: TGCAGTGCTAGTCCTAGTGGGGCCGACAATGAGCAGTTCTTC.

This clonotype has at least ten counts. The J gene is TRBJ2-7, the V gene TRBV12-3 or TRBV12-4, with no clear D. Trimming removed 6 bases at V and 4 bases at J, with 19 bases between. There are 15 residues in the CDR3. CDR3 coding DNA: TGTGCCAGCAGGCCAAGATCCTCCGACGGGTACGAGCAGTACTTC. Its protein is CASRPRSSDGYEQYF.

This clonotype was seen only a few times. This chain joins TRBV7-2 and TRBJ2-7, with 8 bases lining up with TRBD1. This CDR3 is built from 15 residues. With V trimmed by 5 bases and J by 5 bases, 11 bases remained unmatched. Per the germline V gene, CDR1 is SGHTA and CDR2 is FQGNSA. In nucleotides, the CDR3 is TGTGCCAGCAGCCTATATGGGGACAGGCCCCACGAGCAGTACTTC. Translating it yields CASSLYGDRPHEQYF.

A remark on this clonotype: This may come from a read error, since a much larger clone is one base off. This chain connects TRBV5-1 to TRBJ1-5; 11 bases are shared with TRBD1. Germline-derived CDR1 and CDR2 are SGHRS and YFSETQ. This CDR3 is 17 amino acids long. This CDR3 is CASSRANRTGGNQPLHF. The CDR3 DNA reads TGCGCCAGCAGCCGTGCCAACCGGACAGGGGGCAATCAGCCCCTGCATTTT.